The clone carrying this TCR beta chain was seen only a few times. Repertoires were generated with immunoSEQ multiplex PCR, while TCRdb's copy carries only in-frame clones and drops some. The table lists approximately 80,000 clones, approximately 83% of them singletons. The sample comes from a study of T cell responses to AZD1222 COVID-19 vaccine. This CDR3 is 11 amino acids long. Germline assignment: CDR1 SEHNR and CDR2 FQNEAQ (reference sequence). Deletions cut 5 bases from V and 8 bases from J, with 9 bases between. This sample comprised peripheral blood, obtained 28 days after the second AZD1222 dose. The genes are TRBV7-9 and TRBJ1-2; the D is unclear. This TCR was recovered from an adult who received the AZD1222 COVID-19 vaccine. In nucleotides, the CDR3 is TGTGCCAGCAGCCCATCGCAGGGCTACACCTTC. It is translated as CASSPSQGYTF.